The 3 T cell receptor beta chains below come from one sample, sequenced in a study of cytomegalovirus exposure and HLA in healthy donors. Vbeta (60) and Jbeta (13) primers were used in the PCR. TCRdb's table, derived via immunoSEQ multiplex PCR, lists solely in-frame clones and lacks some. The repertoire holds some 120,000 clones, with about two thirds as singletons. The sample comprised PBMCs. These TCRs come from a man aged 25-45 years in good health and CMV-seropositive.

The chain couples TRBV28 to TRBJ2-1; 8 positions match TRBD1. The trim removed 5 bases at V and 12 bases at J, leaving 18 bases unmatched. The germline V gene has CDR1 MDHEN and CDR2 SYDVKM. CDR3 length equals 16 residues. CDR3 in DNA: TGTGCCAGCAGTCCCCATGGGTATGGGACAGGATATTGGCAGTTCTTC. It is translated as CASSPHGYGTGYWQFF.

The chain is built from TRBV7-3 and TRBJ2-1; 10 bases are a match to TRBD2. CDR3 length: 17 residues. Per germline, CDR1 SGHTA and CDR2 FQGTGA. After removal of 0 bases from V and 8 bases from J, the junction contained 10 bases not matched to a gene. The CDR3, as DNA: TGTGCCAGCAGCTTAACGCCGGGACTAGCGTCGGTGGATGAGCAGTTCTTC. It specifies CASSLTPGLASVDEQFF.

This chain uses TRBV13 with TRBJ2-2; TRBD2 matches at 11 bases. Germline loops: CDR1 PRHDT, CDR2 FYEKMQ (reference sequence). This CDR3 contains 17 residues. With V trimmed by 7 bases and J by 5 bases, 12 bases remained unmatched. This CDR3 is CASTSLGLAGGTGELFF. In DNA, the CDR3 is TGTGCCAGCACCTCCCTCGGCCTAGCGGGGGGAACCGGGGAGCTGTTTTTT.